The rows below give T cell receptor beta chains drawn from one sample of a study of cytomegalovirus exposure and HLA in healthy donors. The table came from immunoSEQ multiplex PCR; TCRdb's copy has only in-frame clones and leaves some out. Of more than 140,000 clones listed, under 70% are singletons. Sequencing was carried out using PBMCs. Source of these receptors: a woman in her twenties or thirties in good health and CMV-seropositive. Each CDR3 is given with its conserved first and last residue. D genes are given only for firm matches. Clone size is stated in some rows and not others, as once, few, many or a class when expanded.

d_gene | abundance | j_gene | v_gene | CDR3aa | CDR3nt
- | - | TRBJ2-1 | TRBV5-1 | CASSSSGGPTYNEQFF | TGCGCCAGCAGCTCGAGTGGGGGCCCTACCTACAATGAGCAGTTCTTC
- | - | TRBJ2-7 | TRBV7-6 | CASSLATVSGEQYF | TGTGCCAGCAGCTTAGCAACAGTATCCGGCGAGCAGTACTTC
TRBD1 | - | TRBJ2-4 | TRBV5-4 | CASSPTGGSTKNIQYF | TGTGCCAGCAGCCCCACAGGGGGCTCGACCAAAAACATTCAGTACTTC
- | - | TRBJ2-1 | TRBV19 | CASSISASSYNEQFF | TGTGCCAGTAGTATAAGCGCGAGCTCCTACAATGAGCAGTTCTTC
- | - | TRBJ2-1 | TRBV7-8 | CASSLVLASSYNEQFF | TGTGCCAGCAGCTTAGTTCTAGCCAGCTCCTACAATGAGCAGTTCTTC
- | - | TRBJ1-5 | TRBV6-1 | CASSESTAYQPQHF | TGTGCCAGCAGTGAATCTACAGCATATCAGCCCCAGCATTTT
TRBD1 | - | TRBJ1-5 | TRBV4-1 | CASSQVTGTGFKGSNQPQHF | TGCGCCAGCAGCCAAGTTACCGGGACAGGGTTTAAAGGGAGCAATCAGCCCCAGCATTTT
- | - | TRBJ1-2 | TRBV7-6 | CASSLGGGTAYGYTF | TGTGCCAGCAGCTTGGGCGGAGGCACAGCCTATGGCTACACCTTC
- | once | TRBJ1-2 | TRBV11-2 | CASSLGGKGYTF | TGTGCCAGCAGCTTAGGAGGGAAGGGCTACACCTTC
- | - | TRBJ1-1 | TRBV4-1 | CASSQQGKNTEAFF | TGCGCCAGCAGCCAACAGGGTAAGAACACTGAAGCTTTCTTT
TRBD1 | - | TRBJ2-2 | TRBV5-1 | CASSAQGVGTGELFF | TGCGCCAGCAGCGCACAGGGGGTAGGAACCGGGGAGCTGTTTTTT
- | - | TRBJ1-3 | TRBV28 | CASGPFQGFSGNTIYF | TGTGCCAGCGGCCCCTTTCAGGGATTCTCTGGAAACACCATATATTTT
TRBD1 | - | TRBJ2-1 | TRBV10-1 | CASSELGQGRSNEQFF | TGCGCCAGCAGTGAATTGGGACAGGGAAGGAGCAATGAGCAGTTCTTC
TRBD1 | - | TRBJ2-2 | TRBV7-6 | CASSLSGGQGKPGELFF | TGTGCCAGCAGCTTATCTGGAGGACAGGGGAAACCCGGGGAGCTGTTTTTT
TRBD1 | once | TRBJ1-5 | TRBV6-5 | CASSSMGQINQPQHF | TGTGCCAGCAGTTCAATGGGACAGATCAATCAGCCCCAGCATTTT
- | few | TRBJ1-2 | TRBV12-2 | CASRLGTGRVWSYTF | TGTGCAAGTCGCTTAGGGACAGGCCGTGTCTGGAGCTACACCTTC
- | - | TRBJ1-2 | TRBV30 | CAWKRGLGNGYTF | TGTGCCTGGAAAAGAGGCCTCGGTAATGGCTACACCTTC
TRBD2 | - | TRBJ2-5 | TRBV7-2 | CASGDRGRLETQYF | TGTGCCAGCGGCGATCGCGGGAGGTTGGAGACCCAGTACTTC
TRBD2 | - | TRBJ2-7 | TRBV13 | CASSPNPTSGRPYEQYF | TGTGCCAGCAGCCCGAACCCGACTAGCGGGAGACCCTACGAGCAGTACTTC
TRBD2 | - | TRBJ2-1 | TRBV4-2 | CASSQGLAGAHEQFF | TGTGCCAGCAGCCAAGGACTAGCGGGAGCGCATGAGCAGTTCTTC
TRBD2 | - | TRBJ2-7 | TRBV13 | CASSFRLAGGHEQYF | TGTGCCAGCAGCTTCAGACTAGCGGGGGGGCATGAGCAGTACTTC
- | - | TRBJ1-6 | TRBV4-2 | CASSQEGGWGPLHF | TGTGCCAGCAGCCAAGAGGGGGGGTGGGGACCCCTCCACTTT
TRBD1 | - | TRBJ1-2 | TRBV6-1 | CASSVKGQANYGYTF | TGTGCCAGCTCCGTGAAGGGACAGGCTAACTATGGCTACACCTTC
- | - | TRBJ2-1 | TRBV2 | CASSEAHGYNEQFF | TGTGCCAGCAGTGAAGCGCACGGTTACAATGAGCAGTTCTTC
TRBD1 | - | TRBJ2-7 | TRBV6-1 | CASSEEGQVSYEQYF | TGTGCCAGCAGTGAAGAGGGACAGGTCTCCTACGAGCAGTACTTC
- | few | TRBJ1-2 | TRBV10-2 | CASSEGFRVYGYTF | TGCGCCAGCAGTGAGGGGTTCCGGGTTTATGGCTACACCTTC
TRBD1 | - | TRBJ2-5 | TRBV9 | CASSPGTAIQETQYF | TGTGCCAGCAGCCCCGGGACAGCGATACAAGAGACCCAGTACTTC
- | - | TRBJ1-6 | TRBV5-1 | CASSLEPVSQALHF | TGCGCCAGCAGCTTGGAGCCGGTTTCACAGGCCCTCCACTTT